The present T cell receptor (beta chain) was sequenced within a study of OX40 agonist ivuxolimab in advanced cancers. Study-level findings and limits: Antigen specificity of clonally expanded peripheral T cells was not established.

Profiled with immunoSEQ multiplex PCR; TCRdb holds only in-frame clones, not every one. The sample holds about 24,000 clones, roughly three quarters seen once. In regard to this clone: Its specificity is not known.

The CDR3 consists of 16 residues. V lost 1 base and J 0 bases, leaving 10 bases between the germline ends. CDR1 and CDR2 from the germline V gene are SGHDN and FVKESK. The material was CD4+ or CD8+ T cells sorted from blood, obtained in a trial of the OX40 agonist ivuxolimab. The chain is built from TRBV14 and TRBJ2-4; D unclear. This TCR was sampled from an adult with an advanced solid tumor such as melanoma, head and neck, liver or kidney cancer. The CDR3 is CASSQGLAVAKNIQYF. The CDR3 DNA sequence: TGTGCCAGCAGCCAAGGGTTAGCAGTAGCCAAAAACATTCAGTACTTC. Combining the CDR3 with reference TRBV14 and TRBJ2-4 gives the whole variable domain EAGVTQFPSHSVIEKGQTVTLRCDPISGHDNLYWYRRVMGKEIKFLLHFVKESKQDESGMPNNRFLAERTGGTYSTLKVQPAELEDSGVYFCASSQGLAVAKNIQYFGAGTRLSVL.